The 21 T cell receptor beta chains below all came from one sample that was sequenced in a study of blood T cell repertoires in COVID-19. Data came from immunoSEQ multiplex PCR; TCRdb stores just in-frame clones and leaves some out. The sample lists roughly 250,000 clones; 86% were seen once. Sequenced input: peripheral blood. The receptors were gathered from a woman aged 25 to 45 with COVID-19, enrolled during active disease.

This chain connects TRBV7-9 to TRBJ1-2; D may be TRBD1 (6 bases). Germline V CDR1 and CDR2: SEHNR, FQNEAQ (reference sequence). With 5 bases removed from V and 2 bases from J, the gap between germline ends came to 15 bases. The length of the CDR3 is 15 residues. DNA of the CDR3: TGTGCCAGCAGCCTCGGGGGGCACCGGAACTATGGCTACACCTTC. This codes for CASSLGGHRNYGYTF.

The chain links TRBV5-1 to TRBJ2-1; 9 nucleotides match TRBD1. With 1 base clipped from V and 5 bases from J, the junction kept 10 bases outside the gene matches. The CDR3 is 17 amino acids. Germline CDR1 and CDR2: SGHRS and YFSETQ. This chain's CDR3 is CASSLFGAGTGNNEQFF. For the CDR3, the DNA is TGCGCCAGCAGCTTGTTCGGAGCCGGGACAGGGAACAATGAGCAGTTCTTC. The whole variable domain, filled in from reference TRBV5-1 and TRBJ2-1, reads KAGVTQTPRYLIKTRGQQVTLSCSPISGHRSVSWYQQTPGQGLQFLFEYFSETQRNKGNFPGRFSGRQFSNSRSEMNVSTLELGDSALYLCASSLFGAGTGNNEQFFGPGTRLTVL.

The chain is built from TRBV6-4 and TRBJ1-2; D might be TRBD1 (5 bases). V was shortened by 0 bases and J by 8 bases, with 16 bases between the two germline ends. Germline V gene data show CDR1 as MRHNA and CDR2 as SNTAGT. The CDR3 runs to 15 residues. The CDR3 sequence: CASSDSGRDGRGYTF. The CDR3 DNA reads TGTGCCAGCAGTGACTCTGGGAGGGACGGGCGAGGCTACACCTTC.

The V gene is TRBV28, the J gene TRBJ1-4; D is perhaps TRBD1 (5 bases). V lost 3 bases to trimming and J lost 4 bases, with 12 bases between them. The CDR3 is made up of 15 amino acids. Germline V gene sequence: CDR1 MDHEN, CDR2 SYDVKM. The CDR3 region has the DNA TGTGCCAGCAGTTTCCAGGGTTCACTTAATGAAAAACTGTTTTTT. It is translated as CASSFQGSLNEKLFF. The full variable domain, completed using reference TRBV28 and TRBJ1-4, is DVKVTQSSRYLVKRTGEKVFLECVQDMDHENMFWYRQDPGLGLRLIYFSYDVKMKEKGDIPEGYSVSREKKERFSLILESASTNQTSMYLCASSFQGSLNEKLFFGSGTQLSVL.

The CDR3: CASSSPSGVGDQPQHF. In DNA form, the CDR3 reads TGTGCCAGCAGTTCCCCCTCCGGGGTAGGCGATCAGCCCCAGCATTTT. V usage is TRBV28 and J usage is TRBJ1-5; the D is unclear. In germline, CDR1 is MDHEN, CDR2 SYDVKM. Trimming removed 4 bases from V and 5 bases from J, with 18 bases in between. The CDR3 consists of 16 residues.

In DNA form, the CDR3 reads TGTGCCAGTAGTTGGCAGGGGGACTACGAGCAGTACTTC. Protein: CASSWQGDYEQYF. The chain joins TRBV19 to TRBJ2-7, with 7 bases matching TRBD1. Germline V gives CDR1 LNHDA, CDR2 SQIVND (reference sequence). Trimming cost V 5 bases and J 3 bases; bases outside gene matches: 4. CDR3 length: 13 residues.

Here the CDR3 reads CASSLGRLNTEAFF. The DNA for the CDR3 is TGTGCCAGCAGTTTGGGCAGACTGAACACTGAAGCTTTCTTT. The chain employs TRBV27 and TRBJ1-1, with D uncertain. V lost 3 bases to trimming and J lost 0 bases, with 8 bases between them. Germline V lookup: CDR1 MNHEY, CDR2 SMNVEV (reference sequence). The CDR3 covers 14 residues.

The V call is TRBV28, the J call TRBJ1-6; a possible D gene is TRBD1 (6 bases). V gave up 5 bases and J gave up 5 bases, with 31 bases separating them. The CDR3 loop spans 21 amino acids. Germline V CDR1 and CDR2: MDHEN, SYDVKM. The CDR3 is CASSPRMTGVPPVVHNSPLHF. The CDR3 DNA sequence: TGTGCCAGCAGTCCACGAATGACAGGTGTCCCCCCGGTTGTCCATAATTCACCCCTCCACTTT.

V is TRBV5-8 and J is TRBJ1-2; 10 nucleotides match TRBD1. CDR3 size: 13 residues. The germline gives CDR1 SGHTS, CDR2 YDEGEE. Trimming removed 4 bases from V and 4 bases from J; junction bases left unmatched: 1. The CDR3 region is CASSRTGGYGYTF. In DNA, the CDR3 is TGTGCCAGCAGCCGGACAGGGGGCTATGGCTACACCTTC.

The gene calls are TRBV11-3 and TRBJ2-5; no definite D call. The germline V gene has CDR1 SGHNT and CDR2 YENEEA. Deletions cut 1 base from V and 4 bases from J, with 7 bases between. This CDR3 contains 13 residues. CDR3: CASSLGPPETQYF. The CDR3, as DNA: TGTGCCAGCAGCTTAGGGCCCCCAGAGACCCAGTACTTC. The complete variable domain, with remaining parts taken from reference TRBV11-3 and TRBJ2-5, reads EAGVVQSPRYKIIEKKQPVAFWCNPISGHNTLYWYLQNLGQGPELLIRYENEEAVDDSQLPKDRFSAERLKGVDSTLKIQPAELGDSAVYLCASSLGPPETQYFGPGTRLLVL.

This clone appeared once. The chain couples TRBV12-3 or TRBV12-4 to TRBJ2-7, with a tentative D call TRBD2 (6 bases). V lost 6 bases, J lost 2 bases, and 11 bases lay in between. CDR3 length: 13 amino acids. DNA of the CDR3: TGTGCCAGCAGCACAACTAGCCCCTACGAGCAGTACTTC. Its protein product is CASSTTSPYEQYF.

The rearrangement links TRBV4-1 to TRBJ2-7; TRBD2 is a possible D gene (6 bases). CDR1 and CDR2 from the germline V gene are MGHRA and YSYEKL. V dropped 6 bases and J dropped 2 bases, with 26 bases sitting between them. The CDR3 spans 18 residues. The CDR3 loop is CASRGKGTGVPSPYEQYF. As DNA, the CDR3 is TGCGCCAGCAGGGGGAAAGGTACGGGGGTGCCCAGCCCCTACGAGCAGTACTTC.

As concerns this clone: The junction shows a germline mismatch at one end, possibly a read error. The rearrangement joins TRBV2 to TRBJ2-7; 8 bases fit TRBD2. The CDR3 runs 15 residues. CDR1 is SNHLY, CDR2 FYNNEI, per germline. DNA of the CDR3: TGTGCCAGCAGTGTATTGGCGGGGGGCTCCCACGAGCAGTACTTC. Translation gives CASSVLAGGSHEQYF.

This chain joins TRBV5-1 and TRBJ1-2; 7 nucleotides line up with TRBD1. Trimming took 3 bases from V and 3 from J; bases not matched to a gene: 2. Germline CDR1 and CDR2: SGHRS and YFSETQ. The CDR3 is 13 residues long. CDR3 bases: TGCGCCAGCAGCTCGGGACAGCACTATGGCTACACCTTC. Protein product: CASSSGQHYGYTF.

DNA of the CDR3: TGTGCCAGCAGTCAGGACAGGGGGCTCTACGAGCAGTACTTC. Protein product: CASSQDRGLYEQYF. The chain is built from TRBV6-5 and TRBJ2-7; 11 nucleotides match TRBD1. Germline lookup yields CDR1 MNHEY and CDR2 SVGAGI. The CDR3 consists of 14 residues. V lost 5 bases and J lost 3; bases outside the gene matches: 3.

The chain links TRBV10-3 to TRBJ1-2, with TRBD1 identical over 11 bases. Germline CDR1 reads ENHRY; CDR2 reads SYGVKD. The CDR3 covers 16 residues. With 6 bases clipped from V and 4 bases from J, the junction kept 10 bases outside the gene matches. The CDR3 region is CAISGQGAAGSYGYTF. The CDR3 nucleotides read TGTGCCATCAGCGGACAGGGGGCGGCGGGCTCCTATGGCTACACCTTC.

This rearrangement joins TRBV25-1 to TRBJ1-2, with TRBD1 matching 9 bases. Germline CDR1 is MGHDK and CDR2 is SYGVNS. The CDR3 extends over 13 amino acids. Unmatched junction bases numbered 8, after V lost 7 bases and J lost 8 bases. The CDR3 spells CASTDRGAHGYTF. DNA for the CDR3: TGTGCCAGCACCGACAGGGGGGCACACGGCTACACCTTC.

This clone was counted once. This chain uses TRBV6-6 with TRBJ2-7, with 11 nucleotides matching TRBD2. V shed 6 bases, J shed 0 bases, and the junction held 4 bases outside the gene matches. The V gene's germline CDR1 is MNHNY and CDR2 SVGAGI (reference sequence). The CDR3 contains 15 residues. DNA of the CDR3: TGTGCCAGCAGGAGTACTAGCGGGGGCTCCTACGAGCAGTACTTC. Its translation: CASRSTSGGSYEQYF.

This chain links TRBV5-1 with TRBJ2-1, with a possible D match to TRBD2 (5 bases). This CDR3 spans 13 amino acids. Germline V gene sequence: CDR1 SGHRS, CDR2 YFSETQ. The V end lost 4 bases, the J end lost 9 bases, and 14 bases lay between the germline ends. Here the CDR3 DNA reads TGCGCCAGCAGCCCTCCCGGCGGGCCTGAGCAGTTCTTC. This gives the protein CASSPPGGPEQFF.

The chain joins TRBV2 to TRBJ2-5; 9 nucleotides align to TRBD1. The CDR3 is 14 amino acids. Per germline, CDR1 SNHLY and CDR2 FYNNEI. After removal of 3 bases from V and 5 bases from J, the junction contained 4 bases not matched to a gene. The DNA for the CDR3 is TGTGCCAGCAGTGACACAGGGGGCGCGGAGACCCAGTACTTC. Its translation: CASSDTGGAETQYF.

This clone was seen once. The chain carries TRBV6-5 and TRBJ2-1; 12 bases are shared with TRBD2. There are 15 residues in the CDR3. J lost 2 bases, V lost 7 bases, and 3 bases had no gene match. Germline assignment: CDR1 MNHEY and CDR2 SVGAGI. CDR3 nucleotides: TGTGCCAGCAAACGGACTAGCGGGGCCTACAATGAGCAGTTCTTC. Translation gives CASKRTSGAYNEQFF.